Below are 30 T cell receptor beta chains sequenced from a single sample in a study of blood T cell repertoires in COVID-19. This table comes from immunoSEQ multiplex PCR, and its TCRdb copy is limited to in-frame clones, with some not included. The sample has 80,000 to 90,000 clones, roughly 85% seen once; the top ten hold approximately 5.1%. Sequencing was performed on peripheral blood. Source of these receptors: a man in his 60s with acute or convalescent COVID-19.

The gene calls are TRBV25-1 and TRBJ2-4; 7 nucleotides line up with TRBD1. CDR1 and CDR2 (germline): MGHDK, SYGVNS. CDR3 length: 14 residues. Unmatched junction bases numbered 7, after V lost 7 bases and J lost 4 bases. CDR3 in amino acids: CASKEGAVKNIQYF. In DNA, the CDR3 is TGTGCCAGCAAAGAGGGGGCAGTTAAAAACATTCAGTACTTC.

This sequence joins TRBV25-1 and TRBJ2-2; no firm D call. Germline CDR1 reads MGHDK; CDR2 reads SYGVNS. CDR3 length: 15 residues. V lost 8 bases to trimming and J lost 0 bases, with 13 bases between them. The CDR3 loop is CASVFGLANTGELFF. CDR3 DNA sequence: TGTGCCAGCGTATTTGGTTTAGCGAACACCGGGGAGCTGTTTTTT.

This clone came up a few times. The chain has TRBV7-9 and TRBJ1-5; 8 bases align to TRBD1. The V gene's germline CDR1 is SEHNR and CDR2 FQNEAQ (reference sequence). The CDR3 is 15 residues long. J gave up 4 bases and V 5 bases, and 7 bases lay outside the gene matches. As DNA, the CDR3 is TGTGCCAGCAGCCACGGACAGGGATCGAATCAGCCCCAGCATTTT. Protein sequence: CASSHGQGSNQPQHF.

This rearrangement joins TRBV2 to TRBJ2-2; D may be TRBD2 (5 bases). CDR3 length equals 13 residues. V shed 3 bases and J shed 7 bases, with 9 bases lying between them. Germline V gene lookup returns CDR1 SNHLY and CDR2 FYNNEI. The CDR3 region is CASSDRGIGELFF. CDR3 coding DNA: TGTGCCAGCAGTGACCGGGGTATCGGGGAGCTGTTTTTT. Drawing the rest from reference TRBV2 and TRBJ2-2, the complete variable domain is EPEVTQTPSHQVTQMGQEVILRCVPISNHLYFYWYRQILGQKVEFLVSFYNNEISEKSEIFDDQFSVERPDGSNFTLKIRSTKLEDSAMYFCASSDRGIGELFFGEGSRLTVL.

The rearrangement uses TRBV30 and TRBJ1-1; D not certain. This CDR3 is 13 amino acids long. The ends were cut back, 2 bases at V and 2 bases at J, with 9 bases in the middle. The germline V gene encodes CDR1 GTSNPN and CDR2 SVGIG (reference sequence). CDR3 bases: TGTGCCTGGAGTCGAGGTAGCAACACTGAAGCTTTCTTT. Translated: CAWSRGSNTEAFF.

This clone showed up just once. V is TRBV10-3 and J is TRBJ1-3, with 11 bases fitting TRBD1. Germline V gene data show CDR1 as ENHRY and CDR2 as SYGVKD. The V gene end was trimmed by 4 bases and the J gene end by 4 bases; junction bases not matched to a gene: 6. The CDR3 runs 16 residues. CDR3 DNA: TGTGCCATCAGTGCAGGACAGGGGGCGAAAGGAAACACCATATATTTT. This translates into CAISAGQGAKGNTIYF.

In its sample, this clone was seen a few times. The chain is built from TRBV2 and TRBJ2-7; a possible D gene is TRBD2 (5 bases). CDR3 size: 11 residues. CDR1 and CDR2 from the germline V gene are SNHLY and FYNNEI. V was shortened by 9 bases and J by 3 bases, with 9 bases between the two germline ends. The DNA of the CDR3 is TGTGCCAGTGTCCGGGACTACGAGCAGTACTTC. As protein: CASVRDYEQYF.

The V and J genes are TRBV7-8 and TRBJ2-1, with 13 bases fitting TRBD2. V gave up 4 bases and J gave up 1 base; unmatched junction bases: 7. The CDR3 is made up of 18 amino acids. Germline loops: CDR1 SGHVS, CDR2 FQNEAQ. The CDR3 DNA reads as TGTGCCAGCAGCTACCGACTAGCGGGGGGTTCTTCCTACAATGAGCAGTTCTTC. Amino acid sequence: CASSYRLAGGSSYNEQFF. Combining the CDR3 with reference TRBV7-8 and TRBJ2-1 gives the whole variable domain GAGVSQSPRYKVAKRGQDVALRCDPISGHVSLFWYQQALGQGPEFLTYFQNEAQLDKSGLPSDRFFAERPEGSVSTLKIQRTQQEDSAVYLCASSYRLAGGSSYNEQFFGPGTRLTVL.

The chain carries TRBV5-6 and TRBJ2-5; 8 nucleotides align to TRBD2. Trimming took 4 bases from V and 2 from J; bases not matched to a gene: 10. CDR3 length: 16 residues. The germline V gene encodes CDR1 SGHDT and CDR2 YYEEEE. The CDR3 sequence: CASSPALADYQETQYF. In DNA, the CDR3 is TGTGCCAGCAGCCCGGCACTAGCGGATTATCAAGAGACCCAGTACTTC.

The rearrangement links TRBV9 to TRBJ1-1; 7 nucleotides line up with TRBD1. The CDR3 length is 15 residues. The trim removed 3 bases at V and 0 bases at J, leaving 5 bases unmatched. CDR1 and CDR2 (germline): SGDLS, YYNGEE. CDR3 coding DNA: TGTGCCAGCAGCGCCTCGACAGGGATGAACACTGAAGCTTTCTTT. Encoded protein: CASSASTGMNTEAFF.

With respect to this clone: The identical CDR3 is also encoded by other nucleotide sequences in the sample. This chain joins TRBV29-1 and TRBJ2-3, with D possibly TRBD1 on 5 matching bases. V shed 6 bases and J shed 6 bases, with 10 bases lying between them. Germline-derived CDR1 and CDR2 are SQVTM and ANQGSEA. The CDR3 contains 11 residues. CDR3 loop: CSVNSGDTQYF. The DNA of the CDR3 is TGCAGCGTCAACTCAGGGGATACGCAGTATTTT.

V gene TRBV4-1 combines with J gene TRBJ2-3, with unresolved D. V gave up 4 bases and J gave up 2 bases, with 10 bases separating them. The CDR3 loop spans 14 amino acids. From germline, CDR1 is MGHRA and CDR2 YSYEKL. The CDR3 region has the DNA TGCGCCAGCAGCCCAAGCCTAATCACAGATACGCAGTATTTT. It yields the protein CASSPSLITDTQYF.

The J gene is TRBJ1-1, the V gene TRBV6-6; D possibly corresponds to TRBD1 (5 bases). Looked up from germline, CDR1 is MNHNY and CDR2 is SVGAGI (reference sequence). The CDR3 has 10 residues. V lost 7 bases and J lost 8, with 8 bases in between. The CDR3 sequence: CASTDSEAFF. Here the CDR3 DNA reads TGTGCCAGCACAGACAGCGAAGCTTTCTTT.

This clone was seen more than once but under ten times. The rearrangement joins TRBV19 to TRBJ1-1, with D unresolved. The ends were cut back, 3 bases at V and 7 bases at J, with 12 bases in the middle. Germline loops: CDR1 LNHDA, CDR2 SQIVND (reference sequence). The CDR3 contains 13 residues. The CDR3 is CASSIGGRSEAFF. CDR3 coding DNA: TGTGCCAGTAGTATTGGAGGGCGGAGTGAAGCTTTCTTT.

This clone was recorded a few times. The chain carries TRBV5-1 and TRBJ1-6, with TRBD1 matching over 7 bases. The CDR3 loop spans 15 amino acids. The germline CDR1 and CDR2 sequences are SGHRS and YFSETQ. The V and J ends lost 0 bases and 8 bases, in that order; junction bases with no gene match: 5. The CDR3 sequence is CASSLAGGGYSPLHF. The CDR3 DNA is TGCGCCAGCAGCTTGGCAGGGGGTGGTTATTCACCCCTCCACTTT.

This clone occurred a few times. The CDR3 nucleotides are TGTGCCAGCAGCCAAGAAGGTAGCGCCGAACCTTACAATGAGCAGTTCTTC. As protein: CASSQEGSAEPYNEQFF. The chain combines TRBV4-2 with TRBJ2-1; D possibly corresponds to TRBD2 (5 bases). Deletions cut 0 bases from V and 4 bases from J, with 16 bases between. Germline V gene lookup returns CDR1 LGHNA and CDR2 YNFKEQ. The CDR3 sequence is 17 residues long.

The chain employs TRBV7-9 and TRBJ2-5, with 10 bases aligning to TRBD1. Germline V gives CDR1 SEHNR, CDR2 FQNEAQ (reference sequence). The CDR3 runs 16 residues. J lost 5 bases, V lost 5 bases, and 11 bases had no gene match. In nucleotides, the CDR3 is TGTGCCAGCAGCCCCGGACAGGGGGGTCCACGGGAGACCCAGTACTTC. Amino acids: CASSPGQGGPRETQYF.

The gene calls are TRBV4-3 and TRBJ2-1, with 10 bases matching TRBD2. This CDR3 is 18 amino acids long. V shed 4 bases, J shed 8 bases, and the junction held 17 bases outside the gene matches. The germline CDR1 and CDR2 sequences are LGHNA and YSLEER. The CDR3 protein is CASSRQVAGGSSVDEQFF. For the CDR3, the DNA is TGCGCCAGCAGCCGACAGGTAGCGGGGGGCTCTTCTGTGGATGAGCAGTTCTTC.

This chain uses TRBV19 with TRBJ2-2, with 8 bases aligning to TRBD2. V gave up 8 bases and J gave up 3 bases; unmatched junction bases: 8. The CDR3 totals 15 residues. The germline V gene encodes CDR1 LNHDA and CDR2 SQIVND (reference sequence). The CDR3 reads CASHHGGADTGELFF. The CDR3 DNA sequence: TGTGCCAGTCACCACGGGGGGGCCGACACCGGGGAGCTGTTTTTT.

The chain has TRBV18 and TRBJ2-3; D is ambiguous. Germline CDR1 KGHSH, CDR2 LQKENI. The V end lost 1 base, the J end lost 5 bases, and 4 bases lay between the germline ends. CDR3 length equals 12 residues. As DNA, the CDR3 is TGTGCCAGCTCACCACGAGGAGATACGCAGTATTTT. Amino acid sequence: CASSPRGDTQYF.

The rearrangement uses TRBV7-2 and TRBJ2-5, with 7 bases lining up with TRBD2. Per germline, CDR1 SGHTA and CDR2 FQGNSA. The CDR3 totals 15 residues. Trimming took 0 bases from V and 7 from J; bases not matched to a gene: 8. As DNA, the CDR3 is TGTGCCAGCAGCTTAGCGGGGGGGGGAATTTGGACCCAGTACTTC. Its protein is CASSLAGGGIWTQYF.

This chain uses TRBV30 with TRBJ1-3; D remains unclear. CDR3 length: 16 residues. The ends were cut back, 2 bases at V and 0 bases at J, with 14 bases in the middle. CDR1 is GTSNPN and CDR2 is SVGIG in the germline V gene (reference sequence). The CDR3 nucleotides read TGTGCCTGGAGTTCAACAGCCGGGAGCTCTGGAAACACCATATATTTT. It translates to CAWSSTAGSSGNTIYF.

The rearrangement links TRBV20-1 to TRBJ1-3; no clear D. Germline CDR1 is DFQATT and CDR2 is SNEGSKA (reference sequence). The CDR3 has 11 amino acids. Trimming cost V 5 bases and J 4 bases, with 6 bases left between them. This CDR3 is CSAEQGNTIYF. CDR3 nucleotide sequence: TGCAGTGCTGAACAGGGAAACACCATATATTTT.

This rearrangement joins TRBV19 to TRBJ1-1, with 9 bases matching TRBD1. This CDR3 is 15 amino acids long. V lost 3 bases, J lost 5 bases, and 7 bases stayed unmatched. From germline, CDR1 is LNHDA and CDR2 SQIVND (reference sequence). CDR3 bases: TGTGCCAGTAGTATTACAGGGGGCAGGAAAACTGAAGCTTTCTTT. This codes for CASSITGGRKTEAFF.

The chain joins TRBV4-3 to TRBJ2-3, with D possibly being TRBD2 (6 bases). The CDR3 has 15 amino acids. The V gene's germline CDR1 is LGHNA and CDR2 YSLEER. Trimming shortened V by 3 bases and J by 5 bases, and 15 bases separated the two germline ends. In DNA, the CDR3 is TGCGCCAGCAGCCAGCTGGCCGGGGGTCAAGATACGCAGTATTTT. It codes for CASSQLAGGQDTQYF.

The rearrangement uses TRBV9 and TRBJ2-6, with 8 bases identical to TRBD1. The CDR3 runs to 19 residues. CDR1 SGDLS and CDR2 YYNGEE come from the germline V gene. The J segment lost 1 base and the V segment lost 4 bases, leaving 13 bases of the junction unmatched. The CDR3 spells CASSTDWGQGASGANVLTF. The CDR3 coding sequence is TGTGCCAGCAGCACCGACTGGGGCCAGGGGGCGTCTGGGGCCAACGTCCTGACTTTC.

The chain is built from TRBV5-4 and TRBJ2-7; 9 bases align to TRBD2. The CDR3 covers 14 residues. The V gene's germline CDR1 is SGHNT and CDR2 YYREEE (reference sequence). J was trimmed by 6 bases and V by 4 bases; bases with no gene match: 8. The CDR3 DNA reads as TGTGCCAGCAGCGTCGCGGGGGGGTACCGCGAGCAGTACTTC. It specifies CASSVAGGYREQYF.

The chain recombines TRBV19 with TRBJ2-2, with D perhaps matching TRBD1 (5 bases). This CDR3 has 16 amino acids. CDR1 is LNHDA and CDR2 is SQIVND in the germline V gene (reference sequence). The V and J ends lost 1 base and 0 bases respectively, with 9 bases between them. This chain's CDR3 is CASSIGQLANTGELFF. CDR3 bases: TGTGCCAGTAGTATAGGACAGCTCGCGAACACCGGGGAGCTGTTTTTT.

CDR3 sequence: CASSTQRQGINTEAFF. The CDR3 coding sequence is TGTGCCAGCAGCACACAACGACAGGGGATAAACACTGAAGCTTTCTTT. V is TRBV6-2 or TRBV6-3 and J is TRBJ1-1, with 8 positions matching TRBD1. Trimming took 6 bases from V and 2 from J; bases not matched to a gene: 11. This CDR3 has 16 residues. CDR1 is MNHEY, CDR2 SVGEGT, per germline.

In its sample, this clone was seen once. The gene calls are TRBV5-5 and TRBJ2-1; 9 positions agree with TRBD2. This CDR3 is built from 15 residues. Trimming took 4 bases from V and 8 from J; bases not matched to a gene: 10. The germline CDR1 and CDR2 sequences are SGHKS and YYEKEE (reference sequence). The CDR3 bases are TGTGCCAGCAGCCCCCGCAGCGGGGGGTACCATGAGCAGTTCTTC. It translates to CASSPRSGGYHEQFF.